The clone carrying this T cell receptor beta chain was detected only once. Random hexamers were used to reverse transcribe about 0.45 to 1 ug of RNA. One entry per CDR3 protein results from TCRdb running MiXCR on the immunoSEQ multiplex PCR reads. The sample lists 400,000 or so distinct CDR3 sequences, 75% to 90% occurring once. These data belong to a study of CD8 T cells in Susac syndrome. V was clipped by 6 bases and J by 0 bases, with 12 bases between them. The germline V gene encodes CDR1 SQVTM and CDR2 ANQGSEA. The CDR3 consists of 13 residues. Relapsing-remitting disease, either stable or active, was present in the multiple sclerosis controls, who were treatment-naive patients.

The J gene is TRBJ2-7, the V gene TRBV29-1; D is unresolved. This receptor was obtained from a human donor with multiple sclerosis. Material for sequencing was CD8+ T cells from PBMCs. The CDR3 region is CSVCRDNSYEQYF. CDR3 coding DNA: TGCAGCGTCTGTCGAGACAACTCCTACGAGCAGTACTTC.